This T cell receptor (beta chain) was recorded in a study of cytomegalovirus exposure and HLA in healthy donors. CDR3 size: 14 residues. The ends were cut back, 0 bases at V and 6 bases at J, with 11 bases in the middle. Germline V gives CDR1 SGDLS, CDR2 YYNGEE. Points on this clone: What it recognizes is unknown.

Assay: immunoSEQ multiplex PCR; the TCRdb copy retains only in-frame clones and omits some. There are approximately 160,000 clones in the sample; around nine tenths occur only once, and around 2% lies in the top ten. Study results and caveats: The listing of some 170 TCR beta chains classed them as cytomegalovirus-associated. A few CMV-associated chains proved CMV antigen-specific in vitro.

The specimen sequenced was PBMCs. The TCR sequence derives from a woman under 30 in good health and CMV-seronegative. The chain uses TRBV9 and TRBJ2-3; D ambiguous. CDR3 amino acids: CASSVEAGPDTQYF. CDR3 sequence (DNA): TGTGCCAGCAGCGTAGAGGCAGGCCCGGATACGCAGTATTTT.